The present T cell receptor (beta chain) was sequenced within a study of blood T cells in healthy people across ages. Study-wide results and caveats: As age increased, TCR beta diversity per million T cells fell in a roughly linear fashion.

It was with a sample-barcoded 5' primer and a J-beta primer mix that a second PCR of about 6 to 12 cycles was run. From the 5' RACE reads, TCRdb called clonotypes with MiXCR, one entry per CDR3 protein. The profile covers about 1.6 million distinct CDR3 sequences, with around 36% appearing a single time and over 9% taken by the ten largest. This clonotype showed up just a few times. Its antigen is unidentified. This CDR3 is 12 amino acids long. The V and J ends lost 6 bases and 6 bases respectively, with 9 bases between them. Germline values: CDR1 SGHKS, CDR2 YYEKEE (reference sequence). The source of this sequence is a woman under 40 in good health. V is TRBV5-5 and J is TRBJ2-2; D not certain. The sample comprised blood. The CDR3 DNA reads as TGTGCCAGCACCCGTCAGGCCGGGGAGCTGTTTTTT. The encoded protein is CASTRQAGELFF.